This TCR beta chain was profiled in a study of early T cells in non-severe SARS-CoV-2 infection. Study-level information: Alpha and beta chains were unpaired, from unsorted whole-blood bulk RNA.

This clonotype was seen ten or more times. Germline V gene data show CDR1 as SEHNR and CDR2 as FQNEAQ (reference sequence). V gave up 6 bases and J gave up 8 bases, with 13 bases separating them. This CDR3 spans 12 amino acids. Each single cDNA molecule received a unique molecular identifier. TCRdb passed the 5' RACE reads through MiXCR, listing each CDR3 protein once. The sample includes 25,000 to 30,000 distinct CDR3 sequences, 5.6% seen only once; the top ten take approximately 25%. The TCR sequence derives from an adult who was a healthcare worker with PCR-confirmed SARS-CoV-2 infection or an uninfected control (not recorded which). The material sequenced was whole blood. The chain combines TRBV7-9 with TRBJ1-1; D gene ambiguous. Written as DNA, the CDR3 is TGTGCCAGCAGACGTGGGCCGGGCGAAGCTTTCTTT. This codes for CASRRGPGEAFF.